Included here is one T cell receptor beta chain sequence, with context. The data were taken from a study of shared clonotypes between healthy human individuals. TCRdb's copy holds only in-frame clones and misses some; the assay was immunoSEQ multiplex PCR. The table records about 2.3 million clones, approximately 90% of them present only once. Losses at the gene ends were 2 bases for V and 8 bases for J; bases not matched to a gene: 10. This CDR3 is built from 15 residues. Germline V lookup: CDR1 SGHTA, CDR2 FQGTGA. The rearrangement joins TRBV7-3 to TRBJ1-2; 8 bases are a match to TRBD1. Source material: naive CD4+ T cells from PBMCs. The sample's subset: CD45RA+ positively selected. The clonotype was recovered from a young man in good health. Some clones in this sample may be carry-over from other donors' samples. Here the CDR3 reads CASSLGAGGAAGYTF. CDR3 nucleotide sequence: TGTGCCAGCAGCTTAGGCGCAGGGGGCGCTGCAGGCTACACCTTC.